This T cell receptor beta chain appears in the sequencing data of a study of response to subunit inactivated influenza vaccine. TCRdb re-derived calls from the RT-PCR reads in MiXCR, one entry per CDR3 protein. Here the sample spans around 850,000 distinct CDR3 sequences, approximately 17% being singletons. The table lists this clonotype with many counts. CDR3 size: 14 residues. The V gene's germline CDR1 is SQVTM and CDR2 ANQGSEA. V lost 3 bases to trimming and J lost 8 bases; unmatched junction nucleotides: 6. The chain couples TRBV29-1 to TRBJ2-2, with TRBD2 matching over 10 bases. The input for sequencing was PBMCs from blood, taken more than 4 days after vaccination. The TCR sequence derives from a man over 45 who received an inactivated influenza vaccine. CDR3 residues: CSVEGLALGGELFF. CDR3 coding DNA: TGCAGCGTTGAGGGACTAGCGTTGGGTGGGGAGCTGTTTTTT.